This TCR beta chain stems from a study of T cell changes during pregnancy in multiple sclerosis. TCRdb's copy holds only in-frame clones and misses some; the assay was immunoSEQ multiplex PCR. The sample records 30,000 to 35,000 clones, around 90% being singletons. The TCR originated in a female donor with multiple sclerosis, enrolled in a pregnancy study. The sample was CD8+ T cells from peripheral blood mononuclear cells, taken after pregnancy.

In DNA, the CDR3 is TGTGCCAGCAGTACCCCACAGGAACGAAACACCATATATTTT. Residues: CASSTPQERNTIYF. This chain uses TRBV6-5 with TRBJ1-3; a weak D match, TRBD1 (5 bases). Trimming pared 5 bases from V and 5 bases from J, leaving 13 bases between. The CDR3 is 14 amino acids. The germline CDR1 and CDR2 sequences are MNHEY and SVGAGI.